This T cell receptor beta chain was documented in a study of blood T cell repertoires in COVID-19. One Seattle source followed patients from active infection through their disease course. Germline values: CDR1 SGHRS, CDR2 YFSETQ. CDR3 length: 16 amino acids. After removal of 4 bases from V and 2 bases from J, the junction contained 10 bases not matched to a gene. Methods used by the authors: Amplification with reference gene primers provided the estimates of nucleated cell counts. Produced via immunoSEQ multiplex PCR; TCRdb's table is partial and in-frame only. V, J and clone size reflect that table, while D and trimming were determined from the DNA. The top ten clones hold 2.2% of a sample with 310,000 or so clones, approximately 90% of them seen once.

This TCR was sampled from a woman aged 25 to 39 with COVID-19, enrolled during active disease. V is TRBV5-1 and J is TRBJ2-5; 8 nucleotides align to TRBD1. The sequenced material came from peripheral blood. CDR3 residues: CASSALSGTGQETQYF. The CDR3 DNA follows: TGCGCCAGCAGCGCGTTATCTGGGACAGGTCAAGAGACCCAGTACTTC.